A single sample is the source of the 28 T cell receptor beta chains below, sequenced in a study of relationships among human T cell subsets. Anti-CD45RA microbeads isolated naive and transitional T cells from pooled CD4+ and CD8+ cells. The T cell receptor alpha and beta CDR3 regions were amplified from mRNA by semiquantitative ARM-PCR. Exponential amplification used communal superprimers after tagged nested gene-specific primers in ARM-PCR. A single record per CDR3 protein comes from TCRdb applying MiXCR to the multiplex PCR reads. There are some 7,000 distinct CDR3 sequences in the sample; 55% to 75% occur only once, and approximately 55% lies in the top ten. Source material: naive and transitional (CD45RA+) T cells sorted from blood. Every receptor here comes from a man aged 35 to 55 in good health.

The chain uses TRBV20-1 and TRBJ1-1, with D possibly TRBD1 on 6 matching bases. Per the germline V gene, CDR1 is DFQATT and CDR2 is SNEGSKA (reference sequence). The CDR3 consists of 14 residues. The V end lost 1 base, the J end lost 2 bases, and 11 bases lay between the germline ends. Here the CDR3 DNA reads TGCAGTGCTAGAGCCGTACAGGGCAACACTGAAGCTTTCTTT. The encoded protein is CSARAVQGNTEAFF.

The V and J genes are TRBV12-3 or TRBV12-4 and TRBJ2-7, with 9 nucleotides matching TRBD1. This CDR3 spans 14 amino acids. V was clipped by 4 bases and J by 3 bases; unmatched bases: 4. In DNA form, the CDR3 reads TGTGCCAGCAGTTACGACAGGGGGTTCTACGAGCAGTACTTC. Residues: CASSYDRGFYEQYF.

This chain connects TRBV11-2 to TRBJ2-3; 7 nucleotides match TRBD2. The length of the CDR3 is 17 residues. V lost 1 base, J lost 6 bases, and 13 bases stayed unmatched. Germline-derived CDR1 and CDR2 are SGHAT and FQNNGV. CDR3 amino acids: CASSLGVSGFTADTQYF. CDR3 bases: TGTGCCAGCAGCTTAGGAGTTAGCGGGTTCACCGCGGATACGCAGTATTTT.

The chain recombines TRBV4-1 with TRBJ2-2; the D gene is possibly TRBD1 (5 bases). V was shortened by 3 bases and J by 1 base, with 12 bases between the two germline ends. The CDR3 covers 16 residues. The germline V gene encodes CDR1 MGHRA and CDR2 YSYEKL. The CDR3 DNA reads TGCGCCAGCAGCCACCATGTCGACAGGAACACCGGGGAGCTGTTTTTT. It specifies CASSHHVDRNTGELFF.

J is TRBJ1-4 and V is TRBV28; no definite D call. CDR3 size: 14 residues. Trimming removed 5 bases at V and 5 bases at J, with 12 bases between. Germline V gives CDR1 MDHEN, CDR2 SYDVKM. The CDR3 protein is CASSTTRENEKLFF. In nucleotides, the CDR3 is TGTGCCAGCAGTACTACTAGGGAAAATGAAAAACTGTTTTTT.

The rearrangement joins TRBV11-2 to TRBJ1-4, with 8 bases identical to TRBD1. Trimming cost V 6 bases and J 8 bases; bases outside gene matches: 11. CDR3 length: 15 amino acids. The germline V gene encodes CDR1 SGHAT and CDR2 FQNNGV. CDR3 sequence: CASSKTGAYREKLFF. The CDR3 region has the DNA TGTGCCAGCAGTAAGACAGGGGCCTACCGCGAAAAACTGTTTTTT.

This clonotype showed up just a few times. The J gene is TRBJ2-3, the V gene TRBV7-8; weak D call: TRBD2 (5 bases). There are 15 residues in the CDR3. From germline, CDR1 is SGHVS and CDR2 FQNEAQ. Between the trimmed V and J ends, which lost 1 base and 0 bases, there was a span of 8 bases. The CDR3 region is CASSLGGYSTDTQYF. The CDR3 DNA is TGTGCCAGCAGCTTAGGCGGGTATAGCACAGATACGCAGTATTTT.

The chain is built from TRBV28 and TRBJ2-7; D ambiguous. Germline V gene sequence: CDR1 MDHEN, CDR2 SYDVKM. Trimming took 5 bases from V and 4 from J, leaving 18 bases between them. This CDR3 is 15 amino acids long. In DNA, the CDR3 is TGTGCCAGCAGTCTTCCCTCCCCTGGGCTTTACGAGCAGTACTTC. Translated, it gives CASSLPSPGLYEQYF.

The chain couples TRBV27 to TRBJ2-5; no clear D gene. CDR1 is MNHEY, CDR2 SMNVEV, per germline (reference sequence). This CDR3 is 11 amino acids long. The ends were cut back, 6 bases at V and 2 bases at J, with 4 bases in the middle. The CDR3 here is CASRIQETQYF. The CDR3 region has the DNA TGTGCCAGCAGAATACAAGAGACCCAGTACTTC.

In regard to this clonotype: Sequence at one end of the junction differs from germline and may be a read error. The CDR3 DNA reads TGCGCCAGCAGCTTGGGGCCAGCGGGCCGCACAGATACGCAGTATTTT. Translating gives CASSLGPAGRTDTQYF. The V gene is TRBV5-4, the J gene TRBJ2-3, with D possibly being TRBD2 (6 bases). Looked up from germline, CDR1 is SGHNT and CDR2 is YYREEE (reference sequence). CDR3 length: 16 amino acids.

The chain has TRBV7-9 and TRBJ2-7; possible D gene TRBD2, 6 bases. CDR3 size: 14 residues. Germline CDR1 and CDR2: SEHNR and FQNEAQ (reference sequence). V shed 1 base and J shed 4 bases, with 11 bases lying between them. CDR3 bases: TGTGCCAGCAGCTTAGGTGGGGGGACTTACGAGCAGTACTTC. It codes for CASSLGGGTYEQYF.

This chain links TRBV20-1 with TRBJ2-5; tentatively, D is TRBD1 (6 bases). Between the trimmed V and J ends, which lost 1 base and 5 bases, there was a span of 17 bases. The CDR3 loop spans 15 amino acids. CDR1 is DFQATT and CDR2 is SNEGSKA in the germline V gene (reference sequence). CDR3 protein: CSARGLGGVGETQYF. CDR3 in DNA: TGCAGTGCTAGAGGATTAGGGGGAGTTGGGGAGACCCAGTACTTC.

The CDR3 bases are TGTGCCAGCAGCCCTCCTAGCGGGGGGGCTTCTGAGCAGTTCTTC. Amino acids: CASSPPSGGASEQFF. V usage is TRBV13 and J usage is TRBJ2-1, with 12 bases lining up with TRBD2. The CDR3 length is 15 residues. Unmatched junction bases numbered 8, after V lost 5 bases and J lost 9 bases. From germline, CDR1 is PRHDT and CDR2 FYEKMQ (reference sequence).

This clonotype has a handful of counts. The chain links TRBV20-1 to TRBJ2-3; D remains ambiguous. Trimming removed 3 bases from V and 1 base from J, with 11 bases in between. Germline CDR1 and CDR2: DFQATT and SNEGSKA (reference sequence). The CDR3 is 14 amino acids. In DNA form, the CDR3 reads TGCAGTGCTAGTCTACTCGATGGCACAGATACGCAGTATTTT. Protein: CSASLLDGTDTQYF.

This clonotype has a handful of counts. The gene calls are TRBV7-2 and TRBJ2-7; D assignment may be TRBD1 or TRBD2 (6 bases each). CDR1 SGHTA and CDR2 FQGNSA come from the germline V gene. The CDR3 is made up of 16 amino acids. V dropped 2 bases and J dropped 0 bases, with 14 bases sitting between them. The CDR3: CASSLTSGARSYEQYF. In DNA, the CDR3 is TGTGCCAGCAGCTTAACGTCGGGGGCTCGCTCCTACGAGCAGTACTTC.

Points on this clonotype: It may be a read error: a sequence one base away is much more abundant. V and J are TRBV28 and TRBJ1-2; no definite D call. V was trimmed by 3 bases and J by 4 bases, leaving 12 bases between them. This CDR3 is built from 14 residues. Germline V CDR1 and CDR2: MDHEN, SYDVKM. The CDR3 is CASSFNFQIYGYTF. As DNA, the CDR3 is TGTGCCAGCAGTTTCAACTTTCAGATCTATGGCTACACCTTC.

J is TRBJ1-1 and V is TRBV29-1; D gene uncertain. The V gene's germline CDR1 is SQVTM and CDR2 ANQGSEA. The CDR3 covers 11 residues. V was trimmed by 3 bases and J by 3 bases, leaving 5 bases between them. The CDR3, as DNA: TGCAGCGTTGATTTGGACACTGAAGCTTTCTTT. Translated, it gives CSVDLDTEAFF. The full variable domain, rest sourced from reference TRBV29-1 and TRBJ1-1, is SAVISQKPSRDICQRGTSLTIQCQVDSQVTMMFWYRQQPGQSLTLIATANQGSEATYESGFVIDKFPISRPNLTFSTLTVSNMSPEDSSIYLCSVDLDTEAFFGQGTRLTVV.

J is TRBJ2-3 and V is TRBV10-3, with 10 nucleotides matching TRBD2. The V gene end was trimmed by 6 bases and the J gene end by 1 base; junction bases not matched to a gene: 1. The CDR3 length is 14 residues. Germline V gene data show CDR1 as ENHRY and CDR2 as SYGVKD. For the CDR3, the DNA is TGTGCCATCAGAACTAGCGGGGGCACAGATACGCAGTATTTT. Translated: CAIRTSGGTDTQYF.

The chain joins TRBV28 to TRBJ2-5; TRBD1 matches 11 bases. CDR1 is MDHEN and CDR2 is SYDVKM in the germline V gene. There are 15 residues in the CDR3. Losses at the gene ends were 3 bases for V and 7 bases for J; bases not matched to a gene: 7. The CDR3 loop reads CASSFWTGGGGTQYF. The CDR3 region has the DNA TGTGCCAGCAGTTTTTGGACAGGGGGCGGAGGGACCCAGTACTTC.

Concerning this clonotype: An end of the junction does not agree with germline; a read error may underlie this. The chain has TRBV5-4 and TRBJ1-3; D unclear. This CDR3 contains 14 residues. Germline-derived CDR1 and CDR2 are SGHNT and YYREEE (reference sequence). CDR3 DNA: TGCGCCAGCAGCTTGGACGACTCTGGAAACACCATATATTTT. This codes for CASSLDDSGNTIYF.

This chain links TRBV6-5 with TRBJ1-2; 9 nucleotides align to TRBD1. The CDR3 extends over 14 amino acids. V shed 5 bases and J 8 bases; nucleotides not matched to a gene: 9. The V gene's germline CDR1 is MNHEY and CDR2 SVGAGI. The DNA for the CDR3 is TGTGCCAGCAGTAGTACAGGGGGCGATCGGGGCTACACCTTC. Protein product: CASSSTGGDRGYTF.

This clonotype has only a few counts. The chain employs TRBV7-9 and TRBJ2-1; D not certain. This CDR3 contains 13 residues. V shed 1 base and J shed 5 bases, with 6 bases lying between them. The germline V gene has CDR1 SEHNR and CDR2 FQNEAQ (reference sequence). CDR3 loop: CASSLGSDNEQFF. The CDR3, as DNA: TGTGCCAGCAGCTTAGGGTCTGACAATGAGCAGTTCTTC.

J is TRBJ1-1 and V is TRBV2; D might be TRBD1 (6 bases). Germline values: CDR1 SNHLY, CDR2 FYNNEI. Trimming shortened V by 10 bases and J by 0 bases, and 12 bases separated the two germline ends. The CDR3 length is 13 residues. In DNA form, the CDR3 reads TGTGCCACCCGGACAGAGATGAACACTGAAGCTTTCTTT. Residues: CATRTEMNTEAFF.

The sample holds one count of this clonotype. The rearrangement joins TRBV20-1 to TRBJ2-7; 7 bases match TRBD2. The J segment lost 3 bases and the V segment lost 2 bases, leaving 4 bases of the junction unmatched. Germline V gene lookup returns CDR1 DFQATT and CDR2 SNEGSKA (reference sequence). CDR3 length: 13 residues. The CDR3 DNA follows: TGCAGTGCTAGATTTCCTAGCGGCTACGAGCAGTACTTC. This sequence encodes CSARFPSGYEQYF.

This chain uses TRBV12-3 or TRBV12-4 with TRBJ1-5; no clear D gene. Trimming stripped 3 bases from V and 5 bases from J, with 8 bases between. CDR3 length: 13 residues. This CDR3 reads CASSLEVDQPQHF. Here the CDR3 DNA reads TGTGCCAGCAGTTTGGAGGTTGATCAGCCCCAGCATTTT.

This rearrangement joins TRBV5-1 to TRBJ2-5, with D possibly being TRBD1 (6 bases). Deletions cut 4 bases from V and 6 bases from J, with 25 bases between. CDR1 SGHRS and CDR2 YFSETQ come from the germline V gene. This CDR3 is built from 17 residues. DNA of the CDR3: TGCGCCAGCAGCCCTGGACCGGACAGTACCCCTGGGAAGACCCAGTACTTC. As protein: CASSPGPDSTPGKTQYF.

The count of this clonotype is one. The chain carries TRBV18 and TRBJ2-5; D is possibly TRBD1 (5 bases). The CDR3 runs to 13 residues. V shed 2 bases and J shed 5 bases, with 9 bases lying between them. CDR1 and CDR2 (germline): KGHSH, LQKENI. The CDR3 region has the DNA TGTGCCAGCTCACCAAGACAGCTGGAGACCCAGTACTTC. The encoded protein is CASSPRQLETQYF.

There are a few counts of this clonotype. The chain uses TRBV6-5 and TRBJ2-2; 7 positions agree with TRBD1. Germline CDR1 reads MNHEY; CDR2 reads SVGAGI. This CDR3 contains 12 residues. After removal of 7 bases from V and 11 bases from J, the junction contained 7 bases not matched to a gene. CDR3 sequence: CASTLQGGELFF. CDR3 DNA: TGTGCCAGCACCCTCCAAGGGGGCGAGCTGTTTTTT.